The clone carrying this TCR beta chain was observed a few times. Antigen unknown. The source of the sample is a study of cytomegalovirus exposure and HLA in healthy donors. Study-wide results and limits: Reports described diagnosis of cytomegalovirus status by the classifier as highly specific and sensitive. The study recorded around 160 TCR beta chains that were cytomegalovirus-associated.

Data came from immunoSEQ multiplex PCR; TCRdb stores just in-frame clones and leaves some out. The table has 150,000 or so clones, approximately 86% seen once; the top ten hold 20% to 25%. Germline V gives CDR1 KGHSH, CDR2 LQKENI. This CDR3 has 17 residues. J was trimmed by 2 bases and V by 0 bases; bases with no gene match: 7. The donors belonged to the approximately 120-subject validation cohort, separate from the 666-subject first cohort. This sequence joins TRBV18 and TRBJ1-2; 9 nucleotides agree with TRBD1. The sequencing input was PBMCs. The origin of this receptor is a man between 18 and 29 years old in good health and CMV-seropositive. The CDR3 reads CASSPPPGTGLNYGYTF. The CDR3 nucleotides read TGTGCCAGCTCACCACCCCCGGGGACAGGGTTGAACTATGGCTACACCTTC.